The entry that follows covers one T cell receptor (beta chain) sequence. Antigen unknown. This specimen belongs to a study of cytomegalovirus exposure and HLA in healthy donors. CDR1 is MNHEY, CDR2 SVGAGI, per germline. V shed 2 bases, J shed 5 bases, and the junction held 5 bases outside the gene matches. This CDR3 region has 14 residues. The primer mix had 60 Vbeta and 13 Jbeta primers. Assay used: immunoSEQ multiplex PCR; TCRdb lists only in-frame clones, some missing. The ten most abundant clones cover roughly 5% of a sample with fewer than 70,000 clones. Study observations and caveats: The analysis excluded some indistinguishable V segments, including TRBV6-2 and TRBV6-3.

The receptor was derived from a man aged 25 to 40 in good health and CMV-seropositive. Specimen: PBMCs. The chain links TRBV6-5 to TRBJ2-5; 7 bases align to TRBD2. CDR3 region: CASSYAGEGETQYF. DNA for the CDR3: TGTGCCAGCAGTTACGCGGGGGAGGGGGAGACCCAGTACTTC.